This T cell receptor (beta chain) is from a study of cytomegalovirus exposure and HLA in healthy donors. Overall study results and limits: When analyzed later, a missense DCLRE1C variant was found to be linked to TCR beta V- and J-gene trimming. An ancestry cluster, one associated with Asian ancestry, reportedly showed fewer N-insertions than the approximately 650-donor mean in a later analysis.

Trimming removed 8 bases from V and 0 bases from J, with 7 bases in between. CDR3 length: 13 amino acids. Germline-derived CDR1 and CDR2 are MNHEY and SVGAGI. This PCR relied on a set of 60 Vbeta primers and 13 Jbeta primers. Clones were read by immunoSEQ multiplex PCR, and TCRdb kept only the in-frame ones, dropping some. The data contain about 140,000 clones, around 72% of them seen just once; the ten biggest clones take up over 2%. Donors counted as nominally healthy when sampled, yet unrecorded immune exposures were likely. Remarks on this clone: Its antigen is not known.

This chain joins TRBV6-5 and TRBJ1-4; D not certain. Input material: PBMCs. The TCR originated in a middle-aged man in good health and CMV-seronegative. The CDR3 here is CASRGSTNEKLFF. DNA of the CDR3: TGTGCCAGCCGCGGATCAACTAATGAAAAACTGTTTTTT.